This record covers a single T cell receptor (beta chain). The sample is drawn from a study of cytomegalovirus exposure and HLA in healthy donors. Study-wide context: Prior work identified around 100 million unique TCR beta sequences in 150 million to 200 million T cells.

PCR used 60 Vbeta primers and 13 Jbeta primers. Sequencing used immunoSEQ multiplex PCR; TCRdb keeps in-frame clones, though not all of them. Of over 80,000 clones detected, over 65% appear once; the ten largest clones hold over 3%. Trimming removed 4 bases from V and 0 bases from J, with 13 bases in between. The length of the CDR3 is 16 residues. The germline CDR1 and CDR2 sequences are SGHAT and FQNNGV. The chain employs TRBV11-2 and TRBJ1-3; D gene uncertain. Source material: PBMCs. This TCR came from a middle-aged man in good health and CMV-seronegative. CDR3: CASSSGLLSSGNTIYF. Written as DNA, the CDR3 is TGTGCCAGCAGCTCCGGACTGTTGAGCTCTGGAAACACCATATATTTT. Drawing the rest from reference TRBV11-2 and TRBJ1-3, the complete variable domain is EAGVAQSPRYKIIEKRQSVAFWCNPISGHATLYWYQQILGQGPKLLIQFQNNGVVDDSQLPKDRFSAERLKGVDSTLKIQPAKLEDSAVYLCASSSGLLSSGNTIYFGEGSWLTVV.